A selection of T cell receptor beta chains follows, all from one sample in a study of blood T cell repertoires in COVID-19. Only in-frame clones appear in the TCRdb table, and some are missing; sequencing was by immunoSEQ multiplex PCR. The table records 200,000 to 250,000 clones, 80% to 90% of them present only once. Sequenced: PBMCs or T cells enriched from blood (not recorded which). These receptor sequences come from a woman aged 45-59 years with acute COVID-19. Both conserved end residues are part of each CDR3. Each record gives: clone size, D gene, J gene, V gene, CDR3 protein, CDR3 DNA. A D gene is named only where the DNA matches it firmly. Some rows have no size entry. The others give once, few or many, or a class for an expanded clone.

- - TRBJ1-1 TRBV28 CASSSPGMNTEAFF TGTGCCAGCAGTTCCCCAGGGATGAACACTGAAGCTTTCTTT
- - TRBJ2-5 TRBV18 CASSPPAGLRETQYF TGTGCCAGCTCACCACCTGCGGGTCTCAGGGAGACCCAGTACTTC
- TRBD1 TRBJ1-2 TRBV6-5 CASSQQGGHYGYTF TGTGCCAGCAGTCAACAGGGGGGTCACTATGGCTACACCTTC
- - TRBJ2-1 TRBV27 CASSLSGAGGPEQFF TGTGCCAGCAGTTTATCCGGGGCCGGGGGTCCTGAGCAGTTCTTC
- - TRBJ2-5 TRBV5-1 CASSLVSAPGETQYF TGCGCCAGCAGCTTGGTTTCCGCACCGGGAGAGACCCAGTACTTC
- - TRBJ1-5 TRBV19 CASSGQTYNQPQHF TGTGCCAGTAGTGGACAGACTTATAATCAGCCCCAGCATTTT
- - TRBJ2-7 TRBV7-8 CASSLASGNNYEQYF TGTGCCAGCAGCTTAGCTTCAGGGAATAACTACGAGCAGTACTTC
once TRBD1 TRBJ2-7 TRBV28 CASSPTGETYEQYF TGTGCCAGCAGCCCGACAGGGGAAACCTACGAGCAGTACTTC
- TRBD2 TRBJ2-3 TRBV27 CASSPRTSGRGLLPTDTQYF TGTGCCAGCAGTCCAAGGACTAGCGGGAGAGGTCTCCTCCCCACAGATACGCAGTATTTT
- - TRBJ1-3 TRBV6-5 CASSYSEERGNTIYF TGTGCCAGCAGTTACTCGGAGGAGAGGGGAAACACCATATATTTT
- - TRBJ1-1 TRBV5-4 CASSVQGNTEAFF TGTGCCAGCAGCGTACAGGGGAACACTGAAGCTTTCTTT
- - TRBJ2-2 TRBV11-3 CASSFTGSGELFF TGTGCCAGCAGCTTTACAGGGTCCGGGGAGCTGTTTTTT
- - TRBJ1-1 TRBV2 CASSSAGRNTEAFF TGTGCCAGCAGTTCGGCGGGCCGGAACACTGAAGCTTTCTTT
- TRBD2 TRBJ2-3 TRBV11-3 CASSLRGLGGADTQYF TGTGCCAGCAGCTTAAGGGGACTAGGAGGGGCAGATACGCAGTATTTT
- - TRBJ1-1 TRBV9 CASSPASGALTEAFF TGTGCCAGCAGCCCGGCATCAGGGGCTTTGACTGAAGCTTTCTTT
- - TRBJ1-3 TRBV2 CASSRLGNTIYF TGTGCCAGCTCGAGGCTCGGAAACACCATATATTTT
- - TRBJ2-7 TRBV7-2 CASSPTGPSGEQYF TGTGCCAGCAGCCCTACAGGCCCCTCCGGGGAGCAGTACTTC
few TRBD1 TRBJ2-7 TRBV30 CACNRGSYEQYF TGTGCCTGTAACAGGGGATCCTACGAGCAGTACTTC
- - TRBJ2-3 TRBV12-2 CASRLGLDLDTQYF TGTGCAAGTCGCTTAGGGCTAGACTTGGATACGCAGTATTTT
once - TRBJ2-7 TRBV1 CTSSQWPDSDSGLNEQYF TGCACCAGCAGCCAATGGCCTGACTCGGATAGCGGTTTGAACGAGCAGTACTTC
once TRBD2 TRBJ2-1 TRBV28 CASSFPGTSGSEAEQFF TGTGCCAGCAGTTTCCCCGGGACTAGCGGGAGTGAGGCTGAGCAGTTCTTC
- TRBD2 TRBJ2-7 TRBV11-2 CASSLGTSVSSYEQYF TGTGCCAGCAGCTTAGGGACTAGCGTTAGCTCCTACGAGCAGTACTTC
- TRBD1 TRBJ1-6 TRBV7-8 CASSFPGQGHYNSPLHF TGTGCCAGCAGCTTCCCGGGACAGGGGCATTATAATTCACCCCTCCACTTT
- TRBD1 TRBJ1-6 TRBV9 CASSTRTGDSPLHF TGTGCCAGCAGCACCCGGACAGGGGATTCACCCCTCCACTTT
once TRBD2 TRBJ2-2 TRBV18 CASSPSGTSGTGELFF TGTGCCAGCTCTCCATCCGGGACTAGCGGAACCGGGGAGCTGTTTTTT
- TRBD2 TRBJ2-1 TRBV5-1 CASSSSGTSGLGFSYNEQFF TGCGCCAGCAGCTCCTCCGGGACTAGCGGGCTGGGCTTCTCCTACAATGAGCAGTTCTTC
- TRBD1 TRBJ1-1 TRBV6-2/TRBV6-3 CASSPIRLDRTAFF TGTGCCAGCAGCCCGATAAGATTGGACAGGACAGCTTTCTTT
- - TRBJ1-5 TRBV7-9 CASSLAQPNQPQHF TGTGCCAGCAGCTTAGCACAGCCCAATCAGCCCCAGCATTTT
- TRBD2 TRBJ2-7 TRBV29-1 CSFRTSGTYEQYF TGCAGCTTTCGGACTAGCGGGACCTACGAGCAGTACTTC
- - TRBJ1-6 TRBV28 CASTYDRSGGSPLHF TGTGCCAGCACCTACGACAGGTCGGGGGGGTCACCCCTCCACTTT
- - TRBJ1-1 TRBV5-4 CASSLKQVNTEAFF TGTGCCAGCAGCTTGAAGCAGGTGAACACTGAAGCTTTCTTT
- TRBD1 TRBJ2-7 TRBV7-8 CASSLVSGQGKNF TGTGCCAGCAGCTTAGTGTCGGGACAGGGTAAGAACTTC
- TRBD2 TRBJ2-7 TRBV7-8 CASSFNVAGVQYF TGTGCCAGCAGCTTCAATGTAGCGGGAGTGCAGTACTTC
- TRBD1 TRBJ2-7 TRBV2 CASSAFGQGSYEQYF TGTGCCAGCAGTGCATTCGGACAGGGTTCCTACGAGCAGTACTTC
- TRBD1 TRBJ1-2 TRBV7-6 CASSPDRGGGYTF TGTGCCAGCAGCCCAGACAGGGGCGGGGGCTACACCTTC
- TRBD1 TRBJ2-7 TRBV11-2 CASSLGGQGNEQYF TGTGCCAGCAGCCTTGGGGGACAGGGGAACGAGCAGTACTTC
few - TRBJ1-5 TRBV5-1 CASSPRPGLSNQPQHF TGCGCCAGCAGCCCTCGTCCGGGGTTAAGCAATCAGCCCCAGCATTTT
- - TRBJ2-7 TRBV6-5 CASSYSSLREQYF TGTGCCAGCAGTTACTCGAGTTTGCGGGAGCAGTACTTC
- TRBD2 TRBJ2-2 TRBV9 CASSVGFGDYRGELFF TGTGCCAGCAGCGTAGGTTTTGGGGACTACCGCGGGGAGCTGTTTTTT
- TRBD1 TRBJ2-6 TRBV19 CASSMQGTAHSGANVLTF TGTGCCAGTAGTATGCAAGGGACAGCCCACTCTGGGGCCAACGTCCTGACTTTC
- - TRBJ2-3 TRBV5-1 CASRPLAALSDTQYF TGCGCCAGCAGACCCCTGGCGGCCCTATCAGATACGCAGTATTTT
- TRBD1 TRBJ2-7 TRBV28 CASSYGDRILYEQYF TGTGCCAGCAGTTATGGGGACAGGATCCTCTACGAGCAGTACTTC
- - TRBJ2-3 TRBV9 CASSVAGGTSTDTQYF TGTGCCAGCAGCGTAGCTGGCGGGACTAGCACAGATACGCAGTATTTT
- TRBD2 TRBJ2-7 TRBV7-2 CASKRAGLADSYEQYF TGTGCCAGCAAACGAGCGGGACTAGCGGACTCCTACGAGCAGTACTTC
- - TRBJ2-3 TRBV21-1 CASSTQRETGTDTQYF TGTGCCAGCAGCACCCAGCGGGAGACGGGGACAGATACGCAGTATTTT
- TRBD1 TRBJ1-2 TRBV25-1 CASSESRTGGLAYGYTF TGTGCCAGCAGTGAATCCCGGACAGGAGGACTCGCCTATGGCTACACCTTC
- - TRBJ2-7 TRBV27 CASTQTGTSYEQYF TGTGCCAGCACCCAGACAGGAACATCCTACGAGCAGTACTTC